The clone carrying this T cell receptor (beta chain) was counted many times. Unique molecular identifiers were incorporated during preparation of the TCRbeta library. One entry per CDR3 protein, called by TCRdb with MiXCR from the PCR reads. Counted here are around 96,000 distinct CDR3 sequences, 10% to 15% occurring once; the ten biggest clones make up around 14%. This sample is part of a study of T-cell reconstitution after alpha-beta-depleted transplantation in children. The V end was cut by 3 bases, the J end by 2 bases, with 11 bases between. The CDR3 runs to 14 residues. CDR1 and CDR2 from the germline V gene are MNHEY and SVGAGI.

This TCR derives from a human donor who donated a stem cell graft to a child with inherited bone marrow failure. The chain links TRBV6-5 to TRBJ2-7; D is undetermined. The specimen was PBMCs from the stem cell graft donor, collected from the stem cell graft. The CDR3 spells CASSYDGPPYEQYF. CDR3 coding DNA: TGTGCCAGCAGTTATGACGGACCTCCCTACGAGCAGTACTTC.